This T cell receptor (beta chain) originates from a study of CD8+ T cells in alopecia areata. cDNA prepared by RNA extraction and subsequent reverse transcription served as the template for sequencing. Sequencing was performed with immunoSEQ multiplex PCR; in TCRdb, only in-frame clones are kept and a portion is missing. The data contain 150,000 or so clones, 55% to 65% of them singletons. This clone was counted only a few times. Sequenced sample: CD4+ T cells sorted from blood. This clonotype was obtained from a human donor in good health.

The CDR3 region is CSIHGGAGYGYTF. Written as DNA, the CDR3 is TGCAGCATCCACGGGGGGGCCGGCTATGGCTACACCTTC. The V call is TRBV29-1, the J call TRBJ1-2; tentatively, D is TRBD1 (6 bases). The ends were cut back, 8 bases at V and 4 bases at J, with 17 bases in the middle. The CDR3 length is 13 residues. Germline CDR1 reads SQVTM; CDR2 reads ANQGSEA.